This T cell receptor beta chain stems from a study of control samples from healthy donors and cancer patients. Assay used: immunoSEQ multiplex PCR; TCRdb lists only in-frame clones, some missing. Of about 130,000 clones listed, approximately 90% were seen once; the top ten hold roughly 8.7%. The CDR3 is 13 amino acids. The germline V gene has CDR1 SGHDN and CDR2 FVKESK. The V and J ends lost 1 base and 5 bases respectively, with 8 bases between them. Sequencing used blood. The chain recombines TRBV14 with TRBJ2-5; D uncertain. This receptor was taken from a man between 18 and 29 years old in good health. CDR3 residues: CASSQGPQETQYF. In nucleotides, the CDR3 is TGTGCCAGCAGCCAAGGGCCCCAGGAGACCCAGTACTTC.